One and the same sample provided the 22 T cell receptor beta chains below, sequenced in a study of OX40 agonist ivuxolimab in advanced cancers. Assay used: immunoSEQ multiplex PCR; TCRdb lists only in-frame clones, some missing. This table has about 72,000 clones, about 88% appearing once. Sequences were derived from CD4+ or CD8+ T cells sorted from blood, sampled in a trial of the OX40 agonist ivuxolimab. Receptors were obtained from an adult with an advanced solid tumor such as melanoma, head and neck, liver or kidney cancer.

This clone came up once. The chain joins TRBV7-9 to TRBJ2-5; D is undetermined. This CDR3 spans 14 amino acids. Trimming stripped 7 bases from V and 1 base from J, with 13 bases between. Germline loops: CDR1 SEHNR, CDR2 FQNEAQ (reference sequence). CDR3 residues: CASTPEPLQETQYF. In nucleotides, the CDR3 is TGTGCCAGCACCCCAGAGCCACTCCAAGAGACCCAGTACTTC.

This chain links TRBV11-2 with TRBJ2-7, with D possibly being TRBD1 (6 bases). V dropped 5 bases and J dropped 7 bases, with 21 bases sitting between them. Germline-derived CDR1 and CDR2 are SGHAT and FQNNGV. The CDR3 loop spans 15 amino acids. CDR3 DNA: TGTGCCAGCAGCATCACAGGGATGTCTAGGGGGGAGCAGTACTTC. Its translation is CASSITGMSRGEQYF.

The chain recombines TRBV5-8 with TRBJ2-5; 8 bases map to TRBD2. Germline loops: CDR1 SGHTS, CDR2 YDEGEE. V lost 3 bases, J lost 5 bases, and 12 bases stayed unmatched. This CDR3 region has 16 residues. CDR3 sequence: CASSSAGGGIDETQYF. The DNA of the CDR3 is TGTGCCAGCAGCTCGGCGGGGGGCGGGATTGATGAGACCCAGTACTTC.

The rearrangement uses TRBV2 and TRBJ1-1; TRBD1 might be the D (6 bases). Looked up from germline, CDR1 is SNHLY and CDR2 is FYNNEI. The CDR3 runs to 14 residues. V gave up 7 bases and J gave up 11 bases, with 23 bases separating them. The CDR3 sequence: CASIVSSGVASAFF. CDR3 DNA: TGTGCCAGCATCGTGTCTTCAGGGGTCGCGTCGGCTTTCTTT.

The V gene is TRBV6-5, the J gene TRBJ2-1; 12 nucleotides align to TRBD2. Germline V gene sequence: CDR1 MNHEY, CDR2 SVGAGI. There are 15 residues in the CDR3. With 6 bases clipped from V and 4 bases from J, the junction kept 4 bases outside the gene matches. CDR3 in amino acids: CASSRGTSGYNEQFF. In nucleotides, the CDR3 is TGTGCCAGCAGCCGCGGGACTAGCGGGTACAATGAGCAGTTCTTC.

This clone was counted a few times. The genes are TRBV7-9 and TRBJ2-2, with 10 positions matching TRBD2. The CDR3 length is 18 residues. Trimming took 4 bases from V and 6 from J; bases not matched to a gene: 14. Germline lookup yields CDR1 SEHNR and CDR2 FQNEAQ (reference sequence). Here the CDR3 DNA reads TGTGCCAGCAGCTCTAGGGGGCTAGCGGGGGAGCTGGCCGGGGAGCTGTTTTTT. It is translated as CASSSRGLAGELAGELFF.

The CDR3 bases are TGTGCCAGCAGGTCTAGTAACGATGAGCAGTTCTTC. Translating gives CASRSSNDEQFF. The gene calls are TRBV28 and TRBJ2-1; D is undetermined. Germline assignment: CDR1 MDHEN and CDR2 SYDVKM. Trimming removed 6 bases at V and 8 bases at J, with 11 bases between. The CDR3 is 12 amino acids.

The chain links TRBV5-1 to TRBJ1-2, with a weak D call TRBD1 (6 bases). This CDR3 spans 16 amino acids. With 4 bases removed from V and 8 bases from J, the gap between germline ends came to 24 bases. CDR1 is SGHRS and CDR2 is YFSETQ in the germline V gene. The DNA of the CDR3 is TGCGCCAGCAGCCCTTCCCCTACAGGGACCGACGGGGGCTACACCTTC. It yields the protein CASSPSPTGTDGGYTF.

J is TRBJ2-7 and V is TRBV19, with 7 nucleotides matching TRBD2. Germline CDR1 and CDR2: LNHDA and SQIVND (reference sequence). Trimming took 3 bases from V and 0 from J; bases not matched to a gene: 2. This CDR3 has 14 residues. CDR3 nucleotide sequence: TGTGCCAGTAGTATGCTAGCGGACTCCTACGAGCAGTACTTC. Its translation is CASSMLADSYEQYF.

This chain uses TRBV5-1 with TRBJ2-3, with a possible D match to TRBD2 (6 bases). CDR1 and CDR2 from the germline V gene are SGHRS and YFSETQ. The V gene lost 6 bases and the J gene lost 2 bases, with 13 bases spanning the gap. The CDR3 loop spans 14 amino acids. The CDR3 DNA is TGCGCCAGCACTTCAGGAGGGACCACAGATACGCAGTATTTT. Protein sequence: CASTSGGTTDTQYF.

The V and J genes are TRBV28 and TRBJ2-7, with a tentative D call TRBD1 (7 bases). CDR3 length: 16 residues. CDR1 is MDHEN and CDR2 is SYDVKM in the germline V gene. Trimming removed 6 bases from V and 0 bases from J, with 18 bases in between. CDR3 in amino acids: CASRVAGTASSYEQYF. CDR3 bases: TGTGCCAGCAGGGTCGCGGGGACAGCGAGCTCCTACGAGCAGTACTTC.

The gene calls are TRBV19 and TRBJ1-2; D is perhaps TRBD1 (5 bases). CDR3 size: 18 residues. The germline gives CDR1 LNHDA, CDR2 SQIVND (reference sequence). Trimming took off 0 bases at V and 5 bases at J, with 22 bases between the two ends. CDR3 DNA: TGTGCCAGTAGTATAGAGGGGACGTACCGAGGCAGAAATTATGGCTACACCTTC. This gives the protein CASSIEGTYRGRNYGYTF.

In regard to this clone: The junction does not match germline at one end; this may be a read error. V usage is TRBV7-7 and J usage is TRBJ2-5; unclear D gene. The CDR3 totals 14 residues. From germline, CDR1 is SSHAT and CDR2 FNYEAQ (reference sequence). In DNA, the CDR3 is TGTGCTAGCAGCTTAGGTCCTGCCGCAGAGACCCAGTACTTC. This translates into CASSLGPAAETQYF.

The J gene is TRBJ2-5, the V gene TRBV7-2; TRBD2 matches 7 bases. The J call is uncertain, as TRBJ2-7 better fits the DNA end. Germline V gene lookup returns CDR1 SGHTA and CDR2 FQGNSA. The CDR3 runs 14 residues. DNA of the CDR3: TGTGCCAGCAGCACCAGCGGGATAGACTACGAGCAGTACTTC. Translating it yields CASSTSGIDYEQYF.

The genes are TRBV11-1 and TRBJ2-7, with D perhaps TRBD1 (6 bases). V was clipped by 5 bases and J by 4 bases, with 18 bases between them. This CDR3 region has 15 residues. Germline V CDR1 and CDR2: SGHAT, FQDESV (reference sequence). This CDR3 reads CASSRNPGQRYEQYF. The CDR3 nucleotides read TGTGCCAGCAGCCGGAATCCGGGACAAAGGTACGAGCAGTACTTC.

The chain uses TRBV7-8 and TRBJ2-1; 12 bases map to TRBD2. CDR3 length: 17 amino acids. Germline CDR1 and CDR2: SGHVS and FQNEAQ. The V gene end was trimmed by 5 bases and the J gene end by 7 bases; junction bases not matched to a gene: 12. The CDR3 sequence is CASSQSLLAGGVNEQFF. CDR3 nucleotides: TGTGCCAGCAGCCAGTCGCTTCTAGCGGGAGGGGTTAATGAGCAGTTCTTC.

The V call is TRBV6-5, the J call TRBJ2-3; maybe TRBD2 (5 bases). The V gene lost 8 bases and the J gene lost 2 bases, with 14 bases spanning the gap. CDR1 is MNHEY, CDR2 SVGAGI, per germline. The CDR3 sequence is 14 residues long. Here the CDR3 reads CASSRLLVTDTQYF. CDR3 coding DNA: TGTGCCAGCTCGCGACTATTAGTCACAGATACGCAGTATTTT.

V usage is TRBV7-9 and J usage is TRBJ2-7; tentatively, D is TRBD1 (6 bases). CDR1 and CDR2 (germline): SEHNR, FQNEAQ (reference sequence). The CDR3 consists of 13 residues. Trimming cost V 3 bases and J 2 bases, with 8 bases left between them. The CDR3, as DNA: TGTGCCAGCAGCTTCGGGACACCCTACGAGCAGTACTTC. Encoded protein: CASSFGTPYEQYF. Using reference TRBV7-9 and TRBJ2-7 for the parts outside the CDR3, the full variable domain is DTGVSQNPRHKITKRGQNVTFRCDPISEHNRLYWYRQTLGQGPEFLTYFQNEAQLEKSRLLSDRFSAERPKGSFSTLEIQRTEQGDSAMYLCASSFGTPYEQYFGPGTRLTVT.

The CDR3: CASSLLASSYNEQFF. The CDR3 DNA sequence: TGTGCCAGCAGCCTACTAGCGAGCTCCTACAATGAGCAGTTCTTC. The chain joins TRBV7-9 to TRBJ2-1, with 7 positions matching TRBD2. J gave up 0 bases and V 5 bases, and 4 bases lay outside the gene matches. Germline CDR1 reads SEHNR; CDR2 reads FQNEAQ (reference sequence). CDR3 length: 15 residues.

The chain links TRBV10-3 to TRBJ2-3; 7 bases fit TRBD2. The CDR3 extends over 16 amino acids. The ends lost 6 bases at V and 1 base at J; junction bases unmatched: 10. Germline values: CDR1 ENHRY, CDR2 SYGVKD. The CDR3 reads CAIRSPASGGTDTQYF. CDR3 bases: TGTGCCATCAGATCCCCAGCGAGCGGGGGCACAGATACGCAGTATTTT.

The chain links TRBV18 to TRBJ2-6, with TRBD1 matching 9 bases. J was trimmed by 4 bases and V by 5 bases; bases with no gene match: 6. The CDR3 contains 16 residues. Germline-derived CDR1 and CDR2 are KGHSH and LQKENI. CDR3 DNA sequence: TGTGCCAGCTCATTACAGGGGGCGTCAGGGGCCAACGTCCTGACTTTC. Its translation is CASSLQGASGANVLTF.

This chain connects TRBV15 to TRBJ1-2; D is uncertain. V was cut by 0 bases and J by 0 bases, with 8 bases left in between. The CDR3 loop spans 15 amino acids. The germline CDR1 and CDR2 sequences are LNHNV and YYDKDF (reference sequence). CDR3 in DNA: TGTGCCACCAGCAGAGATCCCACAGCTAACTATGGCTACACCTTC. The encoded protein is CATSRDPTANYGYTF.